What follows are 27 T cell receptor beta chains derived from one specimen sequenced in a study of T cell changes during pregnancy in multiple sclerosis. Libraries were prepared by immunoSEQ multiplex PCR; TCRdb keeps only in-frame clonotypes and omits some of them. The sample shows 35,000 to 50,000 clones, over 85% of them seen only once. This material consisted of CD4+ T cells from peripheral blood mononuclear cells, taken in the first trimester of pregnancy. These receptors were collected from a female donor with multiple sclerosis, enrolled in a pregnancy study.

The J gene is TRBJ2-1, the V gene TRBV11-2; D ambiguous. V lost 0 bases and J lost 1, with 7 bases in between. Germline values: CDR1 SGHAT, CDR2 FQNNGV. This CDR3 spans 15 amino acids. Here the CDR3 reads CASSLDYRSYNEQFF. The CDR3 nucleotides read TGTGCCAGCAGCTTAGATTACAGATCCTACAATGAGCAGTTCTTC.

Here the CDR3 DNA reads TGTGCCAGCAGTCGACAATTAGAAGGCTACACCTTC. This sequence encodes CASSRQLEGYTF. The chain combines TRBV25-1 with TRBJ1-2; unclear D gene. V was cut by 5 bases and J by 8 bases, with 12 bases left in between. Germline CDR1 and CDR2: MGHDK and SYGVNS. The CDR3 length is 12 residues.

The V call is TRBV7-2, the J call TRBJ1-1, with D possibly being TRBD1 (5 bases). Germline V gene lookup returns CDR1 SGHTA and CDR2 FQGNSA. There are 13 residues in the CDR3. Deletions cut 4 bases from V and 10 bases from J, with 16 bases between. DNA for the CDR3: TGTGCCAGCAGCTCCGGGACTGTTCTTCGAGCTTTCTTT. Amino acid sequence: CASSSGTVLRAFF.

The chain joins TRBV2 to TRBJ2-5; 10 bases align to TRBD2. The CDR3 covers 15 residues. Germline lookup yields CDR1 SNHLY and CDR2 FYNNEI. The ends lost 6 bases at V and 4 bases at J; junction bases unmatched: 8. CDR3 in DNA: TGTGCCAGCAGCAACAGCGGGAGGGCAACAGAGACCCAGTACTTC. This encodes CASSNSGRATETQYF.

The gene calls are TRBV5-5 and TRBJ2-3; 14 bases match TRBD2. J was trimmed by 0 bases and V by 4 bases; bases with no gene match: 7. This CDR3 is built from 18 residues. Germline assignment: CDR1 SGHKS and CDR2 YYEKEE (reference sequence). CDR3 sequence reads: CASSPTSGRAPSTDTQYF. CDR3 bases: TGTGCCAGCAGCCCGACTAGCGGGAGGGCCCCGAGCACAGATACGCAGTATTTT.

J is TRBJ1-3 and V is TRBV30, with D possibly being TRBD1 (5 bases). This CDR3 has 15 amino acids. Per germline, CDR1 GTSNPN and CDR2 SVGIG (reference sequence). Trimming took 0 bases from V and 7 from J, leaving 16 bases between them. The CDR3 region is CAWSVGRGSRNTIYF. The CDR3 DNA reads as TGTGCCTGGAGTGTAGGGAGGGGAAGTAGGAACACCATATATTTT. Supplemented by reference TRBV30 and TRBJ1-3, the full variable domain reads SQTIHQWPATLVQPVGSPLSLECTVEGTSNPNLYWYRQAAGRGLQLLFYSVGIGQISSEVPQNLSASRPQDRQFILSSKKLLLSDSGFYLCAWSVGRGSRNTIYFGEGSWLTVV.

V and J are TRBV6-1 and TRBJ2-7, with 13 bases matching TRBD2. The junction had 11 bases not matched to a gene; V was cut back by 6 bases and J by 12 bases. The CDR3 is made up of 14 amino acids. Germline values: CDR1 MNHNS, CDR2 SASEGT. The CDR3, as DNA: TGTGCCAGCAGCCTCATGACTAGCGGGAGGTATCCGTACTTC. Protein product: CASSLMTSGRYPYF.

The V call is TRBV15, the J call TRBJ2-1; no definite D call. Trimming removed 0 bases from V and 0 bases from J, with 6 bases in between. CDR3 length: 15 amino acids. Germline loops: CDR1 LNHNV, CDR2 YYDKDF (reference sequence). The CDR3 sequence: CATSRERISYNEQFF. As DNA, the CDR3 is TGTGCCACCAGCAGAGAGCGGATCTCCTACAATGAGCAGTTCTTC.

The CDR3 region is CASSLGGLAGTEQYF. In DNA form, the CDR3 reads TGCGCCAGCAGCCTGGGGGGTCTAGCGGGAACCGAGCAGTACTTC. The genes are TRBV5-1 and TRBJ2-7; 9 bases fit TRBD2. V trimming: 4 bases; J trimming: 6 bases; junction bases outside the gene matches: 11. Germline V gives CDR1 SGHRS, CDR2 YFSETQ. The length of the CDR3 is 15 residues.

The chain couples TRBV28 to TRBJ1-1, with 7 bases lining up with TRBD1. J lost 6 bases, V lost 10 bases, and 17 bases had no gene match. CDR3 length: 15 amino acids. From germline, CDR1 is MDHEN and CDR2 SYDVKM. The CDR3 DNA is TGTGCCACCGATCCCCCGACAGGGAAGAGGGCTGAAGCTTTCTTT. Protein product: CATDPPTGKRAEAFF.

The chain links TRBV11-2 to TRBJ2-7; a weak D match, TRBD2 (6 bases). Germline V gives CDR1 SGHAT, CDR2 FQNNGV. With 4 bases removed from V and 4 bases from J, the gap between germline ends came to 17 bases. The CDR3 is 15 amino acids. The CDR3 DNA reads as TGTGCCAGCAGCTCGTACCGGGAGCGACCTTACGAGCAGTACTTC. It codes for CASSSYRERPYEQYF.

This chain uses TRBV29-1 with TRBJ2-5; TRBD2 is a possible D gene (6 bases). V lost 6 bases and J lost 5, with 16 bases in between. The CDR3 is 13 amino acids. Germline assignment: CDR1 SQVTM and CDR2 ANQGSEA. In DNA, the CDR3 is TGCAGCGTCGGGAGAGGGGTTAGGGAGACCCAGTACTTC. This translates into CSVGRGVRETQYF.

The rearrangement uses TRBV28 and TRBJ2-7; 12 bases are shared with TRBD1. Trimming at V came to 9 bases and at J to 6 bases, leaving 6 bases not matched to a gene. This CDR3 is 13 amino acids long. CDR1 is MDHEN and CDR2 is SYDVKM in the germline V gene. Written as DNA, the CDR3 is TGTGCCAGTGGGGGACAGGGGGCTTTCGAGCAGTACTTC. Translation gives CASGGQGAFEQYF.

This chain joins TRBV7-6 and TRBJ2-7; 9 nucleotides match TRBD1. With 1 base clipped from V and 4 bases from J, the junction kept 5 bases outside the gene matches. This CDR3 has 15 residues. The germline V gene encodes CDR1 SGHVS and CDR2 FNYEAQ. The CDR3 DNA is TGTGCCAGCAGCTTAGGGGGACAGGGCCCGTACGAGCAGTACTTC. Translating it yields CASSLGGQGPYEQYF.

The chain carries TRBV2 and TRBJ2-1, with 8 nucleotides matching TRBD1. The CDR3 consists of 15 residues. V dropped 7 bases and J dropped 0; count of bases not matched to a gene: 5. Germline assignment: CDR1 SNHLY and CDR2 FYNNEI. This CDR3 is CASKKGQGSYNEQFF. The DNA of the CDR3 is TGTGCCAGCAAAAAAGGACAGGGCTCCTACAATGAGCAGTTCTTC.

The chain couples TRBV5-4 to TRBJ2-1, with D possibly matching TRBD2 (6 bases). The CDR3 runs to 16 residues. The germline V gene has CDR1 SGHNT and CDR2 YYREEE (reference sequence). Trimming removed 4 bases from V and 0 bases from J, with 14 bases in between. The CDR3 loop is CASSGGLGSSYNEQFF. The CDR3 nucleotides read TGTGCCAGCAGCGGGGGACTGGGGAGCTCCTACAATGAGCAGTTCTTC.

The rearrangement joins TRBV5-4 to TRBJ2-5; maybe TRBD2 (5 bases). Trimming shortened V by 0 bases and J by 5 bases, and 14 bases separated the two germline ends. The CDR3 has 15 residues. The germline gives CDR1 SGHNT, CDR2 YYREEE (reference sequence). CDR3 coding DNA: TGTGCCAGCAGCTTGGTGGGGAGTAATGTCGAGACCCAGTACTTC. This sequence encodes CASSLVGSNVETQYF.

The rearrangement uses TRBV7-8 and TRBJ2-7; D is perhaps TRBD2 (5 bases). Germline loops: CDR1 SGHVS, CDR2 FQNEAQ. Trimming took off 1 base at V and 3 bases at J, with 10 bases between the two ends. There are 14 residues in the CDR3. DNA of the CDR3: TGTGCCAGCAGCTTAGAACTAGATCTCTACGAGCAGTACTTC. As protein: CASSLELDLYEQYF.

This chain links TRBV23-1 with TRBJ1-2; TRBD1 is a possible D gene (6 bases). TRBV23-1 is filed as an ORF, its function uncertain. This CDR3 region has 16 residues. Trimming cost V 1 base and J 3 bases, with 15 bases left between them. CDR3 residues: CASSQWWTAVYYGYTF. CDR3 in DNA: TGCGCCAGCAGTCAATGGTGGACAGCAGTTTACTATGGCTACACCTTC.

This chain joins TRBV19 and TRBJ2-1; 7 bases are shared with TRBD1. This CDR3 comprises 15 residues. J was trimmed by 2 bases and V by 3 bases; bases with no gene match: 4. CDR1 LNHDA and CDR2 SQIVND come from the germline V gene (reference sequence). The CDR3 loop reads CASSIRGSAYNEQFF. In DNA, the CDR3 is TGTGCCAGTAGTATCAGGGGGAGCGCCTACAATGAGCAGTTCTTC.

The chain is built from TRBV7-2 and TRBJ2-2; TRBD1 agrees at 8 bases. With 2 bases clipped from V and 0 bases from J, the junction kept 8 bases outside the gene matches. The CDR3 loop spans 18 amino acids. CDR1 is SGHTA, CDR2 FQGNSA, per germline. The CDR3 DNA follows: TGTGCCAGCAGCTTATTTACCCCGGGACAGGCGAACACCGGGGAGCTGTTTTTT. This encodes CASSLFTPGQANTGELFF.

V usage is TRBV7-2 and J usage is TRBJ1-3; 7 bases are shared with TRBD1. The CDR3 has 14 residues. The trim removed 4 bases at V and 0 bases at J, leaving 0 bases unmatched. The V gene's germline CDR1 is SGHTA and CDR2 FQGNSA. The CDR3 bases are TGTGCCAGCAGCTGGGACAGCTCTGGAAACACCATATATTTT. Translating it yields CASSWDSSGNTIYF.

This chain links TRBV28 with TRBJ2-7, with a weak D call TRBD2 (7 bases). V lost 8 bases and J lost 2, with 19 bases in between. This CDR3 is built from 15 residues. Germline CDR1 is MDHEN and CDR2 is SYDVKM. CDR3 DNA sequence: TGTGCCAGCGCCCCGGGGGGCCAGGGCCCCTACGAGCAGTACTTC. This sequence encodes CASAPGGQGPYEQYF. Together with reference TRBV28 and TRBJ2-7, the CDR3 gives the full variable domain: DVKVTQSSRYLVKRTGEKVFLECVQDMDHENMFWYRQDPGLGLRLIYFSYDVKMKEKGDIPEGYSVSREKKERFSLILESASTNQTSMYLCASAPGGQGPYEQYFGPGTRLTVT.

As DNA, the CDR3 is TGTGCCAGCAGCTCGCGACTAGCGGGAGATGAGCAGTTCTTC. Protein sequence: CASSSRLAGDEQFF. The V and J genes are TRBV7-2 and TRBJ2-1, with 12 bases matching TRBD2. The CDR3 covers 14 residues. V lost 4 bases, J lost 8 bases, and 3 bases stayed unmatched. CDR1 and CDR2 (germline): SGHTA, FQGNSA.

The chain joins TRBV10-2 to TRBJ2-1, with D unclear. The germline V gene encodes CDR1 WSHSY and CDR2 SAAADI. CDR3 length: 11 residues. Between the trimmed V and J ends, which lost 3 bases and 8 bases, there was a span of 5 bases. The DNA for the CDR3 is TGCGCCAGCAGTGATTCCTATGAGCAGTTCTTC. It codes for CASSDSYEQFF.

V and J are TRBV18 and TRBJ1-5; D is uncertain. Germline CDR1 and CDR2: KGHSH and LQKENI. Trimming pared 6 bases from V and 0 bases from J, leaving 12 bases between. The CDR3 totals 15 residues. CDR3 sequence (DNA): TGTGCCAGCTCGTACATTGGTTATAGCAATCAGCCCCAGCATTTT. Translation: CASSYIGYSNQPQHF.

The chain carries TRBV28 and TRBJ1-4; TRBD1 aligns across 8 bases. CDR3 size: 15 residues. Trimming at V came to 2 bases and at J to 5 bases, leaving 4 bases not matched to a gene. CDR1 MDHEN and CDR2 SYDVKM come from the germline V gene. CDR3 region: CASSLRTGPNEKLFF. In nucleotides, the CDR3 is TGTGCCAGCAGTTTACGGACAGGGCCAAATGAAAAACTGTTTTTT.